Each of the 4 T cell receptor beta chains below was sequenced from the same sample in a study of T cells in Graves' hyperthyroidism and ophthalmopathy. The investigators amplified TCR beta CDR3 regions from RNA transcripts. The study used the HTBI primer set for a first-round RT-PCR of the TCR CDR3. A single record per CDR3 protein comes from TCRdb applying MiXCR to the multiplex PCR reads. The sample shows 350,000 to 400,000 distinct CDR3 sequences, around 13% of them seen only once. Sequencing was done on a sample of blood. These receptors came from a woman in her sixties or seventies with Graves' hyperthyroidism.

The rearrangement uses TRBV6-2 or TRBV6-3 and TRBJ2-7, with D perhaps TRBD1 (6 bases). From germline, CDR1 is MNHEY and CDR2 SVGEGT. Trimming shortened V by 2 bases and J by 6 bases, and 14 bases separated the two germline ends. This CDR3 is 14 amino acids long. The DNA for the CDR3 is TGTGCCAGCAGTTACAACAGGGTGGAATTCGAGCAGTACTTC. Protein: CASSYNRVEFEQYF.

This clonotype has a count of ten or more. V is TRBV9 and J is TRBJ1-1; D is unclear. Deletions cut 3 bases from V and 0 bases from J, with 15 bases between. Germline V gene lookup returns CDR1 SGDLS and CDR2 YYNGEE. The CDR3 totals 16 residues. CDR3 nucleotide sequence: TGTGCCAGCAGCGGCCGGGAGGGTTCGATGAACACTGAAGCTTTCTTT. Its protein product is CASSGREGSMNTEAFF.

This clonotype was seen at least ten times. This chain uses TRBV12-3 or TRBV12-4 with TRBJ1-2, with D unclear. The CDR3 spans 12 residues. Between the trimmed V and J ends, which lost 7 bases and 5 bases, there was a span of 11 bases. The CDR3 nucleotides are TGTGCCAGCACCGCGGATCAATATGGCTACACCTTC. Translating it yields CASTADQYGYTF.

The J gene is TRBJ1-1, the V gene TRBV6-2 or TRBV6-3; 8 bases are shared with TRBD1. CDR3 length equals 14 residues. With 6 bases clipped from V and 4 bases from J, the junction kept 7 bases outside the gene matches. CDR1 and CDR2 (germline): MNHEY, SVGEGT. CDR3 sequence (DNA): TGTGCCAGCAGCACGGGACAGGCGCCCACTGAAGCTTTCTTT. Translated: CASSTGQAPTEAFF.